The 14 T cell receptor beta chains in this list originate from one sample, sequenced in a study of Ad26.COV2.S vaccination and SARS-CoV-2 variants. TCRdb's table, derived via immunoSEQ multiplex PCR, lists solely in-frame clones and lacks some. There are tens of thousands of clones in the sample; approximately 83% occur only once, and about half lies in the top ten. The starting material was peripheral blood, obtained after recovery from COVID-19. These receptors were obtained from a human donor who had recovered from COVID-19.

This rearrangement joins TRBV4-2 to TRBJ1-6, with a possible D match to TRBD1 (6 bases). V gave up 0 bases and J gave up 7 bases, with 10 bases separating them. Germline values: CDR1 LGHNA, CDR2 YNFKEQ. This CDR3 is 15 amino acids long. The CDR3 protein is CASSQDSRGNSPLHF. DNA of the CDR3: TGTGCCAGCAGCCAAGATTCCAGGGGCAATTCACCCCTCCACTTT.

Written as DNA, the CDR3 is TGCGCCAGCTGGGGACTAGCGGGAACCTCCTACGAGCAGTACTTC. Translating it yields CASWGLAGTSYEQYF. V usage is TRBV5-1 and J usage is TRBJ2-7; 13 nucleotides align to TRBD2. The CDR3 has 15 amino acids. Per germline, CDR1 SGHRS and CDR2 YFSETQ. The V segment lost 7 bases and the J segment 0 bases; nucleotides outside the gene matches: 4.

This chain connects TRBV2 to TRBJ1-5, with D possibly TRBD1 on 6 matching bases. CDR1 is SNHLY, CDR2 FYNNEI, per germline. This CDR3 is 14 amino acids long. Deletions cut 7 bases from V and 10 bases from J, with 20 bases between. The CDR3 coding sequence is TGTGCCAGCAAGGGTCACGACAGGTCCGGCCCCCAGCATTTT. Translated: CASKGHDRSGPQHF.

This clone was seen a few times. CDR3 sequence reads: CASSVGANYGYTF. CDR3 sequence (DNA): TGTGCCAGCAGCGTGGGGGCCAACTATGGCTACACCTTC. The V call is TRBV9, the J call TRBJ1-2; TRBD1 is a possible D gene (6 bases). Germline CDR1 reads SGDLS; CDR2 reads YYNGEE. Trimming removed 2 bases from V and 2 bases from J, with 7 bases in between. The CDR3 extends over 13 amino acids.

The chain carries TRBV3-1 (or the pseudogene TRBV3-2) and TRBJ2-3, with a weak D call TRBD2 (7 bases). Germline CDR1 and CDR2: LGHDT and YNNKEL (reference sequence). The CDR3 contains 16 residues. V was shortened by 0 bases and J by 4 bases, with 14 bases between the two germline ends. The CDR3 DNA reads TGTGCCAGCAGCCAAGAAGCGGGGACACAGTCAGATACGCAGTATTTT. Translation gives CASSQEAGTQSDTQYF.

The chain combines TRBV4-1 with TRBJ2-2; 11 bases fit TRBD2. Germline CDR1 reads MGHRA; CDR2 reads YSYEKL. Trimming took 3 bases from V and 5 from J; bases not matched to a gene: 8. This CDR3 has 17 amino acids. CDR3 loop: CASSQVTSGIGTGELFF. CDR3 nucleotide sequence: TGCGCCAGCAGCCAGGTGACTAGCGGGATCGGGACCGGGGAGCTGTTTTTT.

The chain's CDR3 is CASSSSGAGQETQYF. Here the CDR3 DNA reads TGTGCCAGCAGCTCATCAGGGGCGGGCCAAGAGACCCAGTACTTC. This rearrangement joins TRBV7-9 to TRBJ2-5; perhaps TRBD1 as D (6 bases). Germline CDR1 is SEHNR and CDR2 is FQNEAQ (reference sequence). V lost 4 bases to trimming and J lost 1 base, with 13 bases between them. The CDR3 totals 15 residues.

The genes are TRBV7-2 and TRBJ2-2, with D unclear. V was trimmed by 5 bases and J by 6 bases, leaving 7 bases between them. This CDR3 region has 12 residues. The germline CDR1 and CDR2 sequences are SGHTA and FQGNSA. This CDR3 reads CASSPYAGELFF. The CDR3 DNA sequence: TGTGCCAGCAGCCCTTATGCCGGGGAGCTGTTTTTT.

The V gene is TRBV21-1, the J gene TRBJ1-2. TRBV21-1 is designated a pseudogene. CDR3 length: 17 residues. The CDR3 DNA sequence: TGTGCCAGCAGCAAGGTCCGGCTCGACCCGGCTAACTATGGCTACACCTTC. It codes for CASSKVRLDPANYGYTF.

The chain carries TRBV5-1 and TRBJ2-1; 7 nucleotides line up with TRBD1. V gave up 0 bases and J gave up 1 base; unmatched junction bases: 1. The CDR3 length is 15 residues. Per germline, CDR1 SGHRS and CDR2 YFSETQ. CDR3 amino acids: CASSLEGQSYNEQFF. The CDR3 DNA reads as TGCGCCAGCAGCTTGGAGGGACAGTCCTACAATGAGCAGTTCTTC.

The CDR3 DNA is TGCAGTGCTAGTGATCCGGGACAGGACTCCTATGGCTACACCTTC. Translated: CSASDPGQDSYGYTF. V gene TRBV20-1 combines with J gene TRBJ1-2; 8 positions agree with TRBD1. Germline assignment: CDR1 DFQATT and CDR2 SNEGSKA (reference sequence). V lost 3 bases to trimming and J lost 4 bases; unmatched junction nucleotides: 10. This CDR3 is built from 15 residues.

This chain connects TRBV5-1 to TRBJ1-1; maybe TRBD1 (5 bases). The CDR3 runs 15 residues. V lost 5 bases and J 0 bases, leaving 14 bases between the germline ends. The germline gives CDR1 SGHRS, CDR2 YFSETQ. The CDR3: CASSSTLTVNTEAFF. The CDR3 DNA follows: TGCGCCAGCAGTTCTACTTTGACAGTGAACACTGAAGCTTTCTTT.

The chain employs TRBV5-1 and TRBJ2-7; 10 nucleotides line up with TRBD1. The V segment lost 4 bases and the J segment 0 bases; nucleotides outside the gene matches: 7. Germline V lookup: CDR1 SGHRS, CDR2 YFSETQ. This CDR3 has 16 residues. CDR3 DNA sequence: TGCGCCAGCAGCCCCGGGACAGGGGACAGCTCCTACGAGCAGTACGTC. This gives the protein CASSPGTGDSSYEQYV.

For the CDR3, the DNA is TGTGCCAGCAGCTTGGGCCTGGCGGTGCCCTACGAGCAGTACGTC. It codes for CASSLGLAVPYEQYV. The J gene is TRBJ2-7, the V gene TRBV5-7; D gene unclear. TRBV5-7 is known as an ORF, though its function is uncertain. Trimming took off 0 bases at V and 2 bases at J, with 12 bases between the two ends. This CDR3 spans 15 amino acids.